This TCR beta chain was captured by sequencing in a study of T-cell reconstitution after alpha-beta-depleted transplantation in children. Notes on the study in general: It was newly produced T cells that mostly accounted for T-cell counts and diversity one year after transplant. Several hundred expanded graft clones reportedly were the source of alpha-beta T cells about two months after transplant. Surviving recipient T cells and thymic progenitors accounted for the high day-60 TCRbeta diversity observed in some patients.

This clonotype was detected ten times or more. What it binds is not known. Germline values: CDR1 SGHTA, CDR2 FQGNSA. The V end was cut by 5 bases, the J end by 0 bases, with 8 bases between. The CDR3 has 14 residues. A library of TCRbeta sequences, prepared with unique molecular identifiers, was generated. TCRdb called the PCR reads again in MiXCR, with one record for every CDR3 protein. The data hold around 300,000 distinct CDR3 sequences, with around 9.1% observed a single time. The clonotype was recovered from a boy under three years old with acute myeloid leukemia, due to receive a stem cell transplant. The chain carries TRBV7-2 and TRBJ1-3, with D uncertain. Material: PBMCs, obtained before TCRalphabeta/CD19-depleted stem cell transplant. In DNA, the CDR3 is TGTGCCAGCAGCCCCCGCGTCTCTGGAAACACCATATATTTT. It specifies CASSPRVSGNTIYF.